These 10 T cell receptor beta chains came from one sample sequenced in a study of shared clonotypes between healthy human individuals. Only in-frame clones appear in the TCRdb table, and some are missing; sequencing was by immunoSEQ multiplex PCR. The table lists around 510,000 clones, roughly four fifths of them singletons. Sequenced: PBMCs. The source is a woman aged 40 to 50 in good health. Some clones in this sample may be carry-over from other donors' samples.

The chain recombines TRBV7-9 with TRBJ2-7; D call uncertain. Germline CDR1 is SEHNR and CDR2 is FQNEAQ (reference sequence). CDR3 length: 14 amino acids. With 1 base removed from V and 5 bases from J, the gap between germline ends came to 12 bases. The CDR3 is CASSLVTARDEQYF. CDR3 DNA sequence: TGTGCCAGCAGCTTAGTAACAGCTAGGGACGAGCAGTACTTC.

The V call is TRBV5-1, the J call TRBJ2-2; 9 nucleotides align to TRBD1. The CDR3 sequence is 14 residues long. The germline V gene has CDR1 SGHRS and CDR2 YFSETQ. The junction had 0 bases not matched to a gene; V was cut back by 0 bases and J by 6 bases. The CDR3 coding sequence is TGCGCCAGCAGCTTGGACAGGGGGCCCGGGGAGCTGTTTTTT. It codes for CASSLDRGPGELFF. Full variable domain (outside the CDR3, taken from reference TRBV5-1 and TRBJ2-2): KAGVTQTPRYLIKTRGQQVTLSCSPISGHRSVSWYQQTPGQGLQFLFEYFSETQRNKGNFPGRFSGRQFSNSRSEMNVSTLELGDSALYLCASSLDRGPGELFFGEGSRLTVL.

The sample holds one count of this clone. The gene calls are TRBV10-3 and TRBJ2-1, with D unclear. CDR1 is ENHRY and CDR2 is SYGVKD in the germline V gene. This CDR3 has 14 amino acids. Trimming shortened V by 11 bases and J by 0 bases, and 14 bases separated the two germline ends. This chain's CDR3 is CAASSGASYNEQFF. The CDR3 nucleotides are TGTGCCGCATCCTCCGGCGCCTCCTACAATGAGCAGTTCTTC.

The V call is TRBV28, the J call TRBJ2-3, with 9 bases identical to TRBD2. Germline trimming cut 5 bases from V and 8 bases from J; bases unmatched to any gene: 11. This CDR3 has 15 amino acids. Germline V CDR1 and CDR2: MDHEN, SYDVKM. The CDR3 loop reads CASSPPQREVATQYF. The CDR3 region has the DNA TGTGCCAGCAGTCCCCCCCAGCGGGAGGTGGCTACGCAGTATTTT.

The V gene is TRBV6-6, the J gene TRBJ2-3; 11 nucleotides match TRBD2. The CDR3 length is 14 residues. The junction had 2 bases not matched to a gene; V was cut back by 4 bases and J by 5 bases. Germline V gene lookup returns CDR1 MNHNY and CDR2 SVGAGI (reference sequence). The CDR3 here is CASSLAGGGDTQYF. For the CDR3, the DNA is TGTGCCAGCAGTTTAGCGGGAGGGGGAGATACGCAGTATTTT.

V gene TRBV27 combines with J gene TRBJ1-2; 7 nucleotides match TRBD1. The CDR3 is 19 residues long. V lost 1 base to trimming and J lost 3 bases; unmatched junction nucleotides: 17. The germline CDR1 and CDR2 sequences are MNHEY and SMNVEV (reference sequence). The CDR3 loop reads CASSLFPPRVWDSDYGYTF. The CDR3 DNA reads TGTGCCAGCAGTTTATTTCCCCCTCGCGTGTGGGACAGTGACTATGGCTACACCTTC.

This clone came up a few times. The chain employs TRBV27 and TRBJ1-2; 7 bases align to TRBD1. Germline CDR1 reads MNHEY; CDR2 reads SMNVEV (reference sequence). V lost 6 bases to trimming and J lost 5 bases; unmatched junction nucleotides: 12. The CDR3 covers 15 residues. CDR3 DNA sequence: TGTGCCAGCAGCGCATCGGACAGGTCTTTTTATGGCTACACCTTC. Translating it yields CASSASDRSFYGYTF.

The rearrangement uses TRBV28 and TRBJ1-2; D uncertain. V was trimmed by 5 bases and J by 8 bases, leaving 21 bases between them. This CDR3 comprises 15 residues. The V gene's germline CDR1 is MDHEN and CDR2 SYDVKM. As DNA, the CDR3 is TGTGCCAGCAGTACCTTGACGGGAGGACTGAGGGGCTACACCTTC. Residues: CASSTLTGGLRGYTF.

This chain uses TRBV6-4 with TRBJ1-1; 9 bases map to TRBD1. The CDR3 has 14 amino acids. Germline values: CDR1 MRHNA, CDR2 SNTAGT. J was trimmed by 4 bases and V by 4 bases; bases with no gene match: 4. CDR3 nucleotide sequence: TGTGCCAGCAGTGCTGGGACAGGGAGCACTGAAGCTTTCTTT. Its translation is CASSAGTGSTEAFF.

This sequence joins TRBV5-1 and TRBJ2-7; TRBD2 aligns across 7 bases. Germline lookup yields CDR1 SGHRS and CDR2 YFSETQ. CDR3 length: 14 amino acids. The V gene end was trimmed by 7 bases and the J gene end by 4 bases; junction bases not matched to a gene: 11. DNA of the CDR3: TGCGCCAGCGGGCCGGCGGGAGCCCAGTACGAGCAGTACTTC. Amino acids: CASGPAGAQYEQYF.